This is a list of T cell receptor beta chains from one sample in a study of vaccination and CD4 T cells after COVID-19. These receptors are not linked to any known antigen. From the PCR reads, TCRdb called clonotypes with MiXCR, one entry per CDR3 protein. Counted here are approximately 24,000 distinct CDR3 sequences, 40% to 50% occurring once; the ten biggest clones make up 4.1%. The sequencing used CD4+ T cells from blood, cultured in vitro, collected about 7 months after SARS-CoV-2 vaccination. These receptors all come from a human donor who had recovered from COVID-19. Both conserved end residues are part of each CDR3. A D gene is named only where the DNA matches it firmly. Some rows mark clone size as missing; the rest say once, few, many or name a class of expanded clone.

clone_size,j_call,v_call,d_call,cdr3_aa,cdr3_nt
-,TRBJ2-3,TRBV20-1,TRBD2,CSARTSGGTDTQYF,TGCAGCGCAAGGACTAGCGGCGGCACAGATACGCAGTATTTT
-,TRBJ2-7,TRBV7-8,TRBD2,CASSSVAGASYEQYF,TGTGCCAGCAGCTCCGTGGCGGGAGCGTCCTACGAGCAGTACTTC
few,TRBJ2-3,TRBV20-1,TRBD2,CSASGRYTDTQYF,TGCAGTGCTAGCGGGAGGTATACAGATACGCAGTATTTT
-,TRBJ2-3,TRBV10-1,TRBD2,CASSESIAGGTDTQYF,TGCGCCAGCAGTGAGTCGATAGCGGGAGGCACAGATACGCAGTATTTT
-,TRBJ2-7,TRBV7-8,TRBD1,CASSLTGEGEQYF,TGTGCCAGCAGCTTGACAGGGGAAGGCGAGCAGTACTTC
-,TRBJ2-5,TRBV5-1,TRBD1,CASSTGQGGQETQYF,TGCGCCAGCAGCACCGGACAGGGGGGCCAAGAGACCCAGTACTTC
-,TRBJ2-3,TRBV6-1,TRBD1,CASRGTPPGDRGSDTQYF,TGTGCCAGCAGAGGAACCCCCCCCGGGGACAGGGGATCAGATACGCAGTATTTT
once,TRBJ1-6,TRBV20-1,TRBD1,CSASTLTGIGSPLHF,TGCAGTGCTTCGACCTTGACAGGGATAGGGTCACCCCTCCACTTT
-,TRBJ1-1,TRBV27,-,CASSYGANTEAFF,TGTGCCAGCAGTTATGGGGCGAACACTGAAGCTTTCTTT
-,TRBJ1-5,TRBV28,TRBD1,CASSPDRGGNQPQHF,TGTGCCAGCAGCCCCGACAGGGGTGGCAATCAGCCCCAGCATTTT
-,TRBJ2-6,TRBV6-1,-,CASSVTGTGANVLTF,TGTGCCAGCAGCGTTACAGGGACAGGGGCCAACGTCCTGACTTTC
medium-sized,TRBJ1-2,TRBV19,TRBD1,CASSSDRGDGYTF,TGTGCCAGTAGTTCAGACAGGGGAGATGGCTACACCTTC
-,TRBJ2-1,TRBV7-2,-,CASSLYGYEQFF,TGTGCCAGCAGCTTATATGGGTATGAGCAGTTCTTC
once,TRBJ2-6,TRBV2,-,CASSALYGAGANVLTF,TGTGCCAGCAGTGCCCTCTACGGGGCTGGGGCCAACGTCCTGACTTTC
-,TRBJ1-1,TRBV6-1,-,CASYPTYNTEAFF,TGTGCCAGCTACCCGACATATAACACTGAAGCTTTCTTT
-,TRBJ2-5,TRBV27,-,CASGDGQRETQYF,TGTGCCAGCGGCGATGGACAAAGGGAGACCCAGTACTTC
medium-sized,TRBJ1-1,TRBV20-1,-,CSVQKNTEAFF,TGCAGTGTTCAGAAGAACACTGAAGCTTTCTTT
-,TRBJ2-3,TRBV10-1,-,CASSEDYTDTQYF,TGCGCCAGCAGTGAGGATTACACAGATACGCAGTATTTT
-,TRBJ2-6,TRBV5-4,-,CASSIQGHAGANVLTF,TGTGCCAGCAGCATTCAGGGGCACGCTGGGGCCAACGTCCTGACTTTC
few,TRBJ2-7,TRBV6-1,-,CASSEVGAGSSDEQYF,TGTGCCAGCAGTGAAGTTGGAGCAGGGTCATCCGACGAGCAGTACTTC